The TCR beta chain under discussion was sequenced for a study of T cell responses to AZD1222 COVID-19 vaccine. Germline trimming cut 3 bases from V and 4 bases from J; bases unmatched to any gene: 5. The CDR3 consists of 14 residues. In germline, CDR1 is SGDLS, CDR2 YYNGEE. Data came from immunoSEQ multiplex PCR; TCRdb stores just in-frame clones and leaves some out. The sample records about 120,000 clones, 87% being singletons. The receptor was isolated from an adult in good health. The chain joins TRBV9 to TRBJ2-7; 9 positions match TRBD1. The sequencing here drew on peripheral blood, taken on day 0 of AZD1222 vaccination. The CDR3 reads CASSARTGEYEQYF. CDR3 coding DNA: TGTGCCAGCAGCGCCCGGACAGGGGAATACGAGCAGTACTTC.